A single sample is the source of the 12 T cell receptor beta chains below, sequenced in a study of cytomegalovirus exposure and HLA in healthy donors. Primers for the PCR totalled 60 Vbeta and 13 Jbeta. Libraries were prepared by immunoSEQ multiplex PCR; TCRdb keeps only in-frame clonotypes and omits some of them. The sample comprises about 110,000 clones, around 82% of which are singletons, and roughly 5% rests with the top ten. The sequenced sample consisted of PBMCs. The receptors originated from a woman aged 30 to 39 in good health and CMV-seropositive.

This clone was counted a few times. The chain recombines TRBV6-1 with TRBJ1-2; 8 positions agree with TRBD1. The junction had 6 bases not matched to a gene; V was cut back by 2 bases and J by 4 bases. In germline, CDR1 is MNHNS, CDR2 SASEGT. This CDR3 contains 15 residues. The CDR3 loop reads CASSEFAGGVYGYTF. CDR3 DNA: TGTGCCAGCAGTGAATTCGCAGGGGGCGTCTATGGCTACACCTTC.

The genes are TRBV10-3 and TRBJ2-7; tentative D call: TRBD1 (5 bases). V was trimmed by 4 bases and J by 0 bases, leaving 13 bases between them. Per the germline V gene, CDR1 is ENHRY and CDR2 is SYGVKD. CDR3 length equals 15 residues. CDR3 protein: CAISVDRDDSYEQYF. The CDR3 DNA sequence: TGTGCCATCAGTGTCGACAGAGACGACTCCTACGAGCAGTACTTC.

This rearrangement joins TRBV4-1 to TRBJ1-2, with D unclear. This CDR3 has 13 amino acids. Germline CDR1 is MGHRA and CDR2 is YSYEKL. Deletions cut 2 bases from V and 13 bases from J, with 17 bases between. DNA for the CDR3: TGCGCCAGCAGCCAAAACGGACTGGGCCGCGGCACCTTC. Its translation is CASSQNGLGRGTF.

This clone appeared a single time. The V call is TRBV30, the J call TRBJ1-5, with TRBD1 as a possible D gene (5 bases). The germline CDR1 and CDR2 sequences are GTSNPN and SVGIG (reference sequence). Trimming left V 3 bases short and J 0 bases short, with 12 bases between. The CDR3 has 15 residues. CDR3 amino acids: CAWRPGGHSNQPQHF. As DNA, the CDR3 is TGTGCCTGGAGACCCGGGGGTCATAGCAATCAGCCCCAGCATTTT.

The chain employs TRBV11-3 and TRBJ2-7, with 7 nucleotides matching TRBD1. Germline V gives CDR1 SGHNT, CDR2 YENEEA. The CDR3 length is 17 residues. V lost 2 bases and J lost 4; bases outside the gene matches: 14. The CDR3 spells CASSLQPLIGGLYEQYF. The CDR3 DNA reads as TGTGCCAGCAGCTTACAACCCCTGATAGGGGGCTTATACGAGCAGTACTTC.

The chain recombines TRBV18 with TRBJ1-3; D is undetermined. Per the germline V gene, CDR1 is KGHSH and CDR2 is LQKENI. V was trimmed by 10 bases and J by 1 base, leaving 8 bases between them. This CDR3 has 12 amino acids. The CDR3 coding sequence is TGTGCCACCATCGGGTCTGGAAACACCATATATTTT. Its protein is CATIGSGNTIYF.

CDR3 in DNA: TGTGCTAGTGGAAAGGAGGGCCTCAACACCGGGGAGCTGTTTTTT. Its translation: CASGKEGLNTGELFF. This sequence joins TRBV12-5 and TRBJ2-2; possible D gene TRBD2, 6 bases. Germline CDR1 is LGHNT and CDR2 is FRNRAP. This CDR3 spans 15 amino acids. The V gene lost 6 bases and the J gene lost 2 bases, with 13 bases spanning the gap.

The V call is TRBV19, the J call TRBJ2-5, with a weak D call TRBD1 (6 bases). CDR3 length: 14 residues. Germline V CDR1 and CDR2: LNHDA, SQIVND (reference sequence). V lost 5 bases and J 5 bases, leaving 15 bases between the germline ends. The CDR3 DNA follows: TGTGCCAGTAGTCTACAGGGTCCGGGGGAGACCCAGTACTTC. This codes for CASSLQGPGETQYF.

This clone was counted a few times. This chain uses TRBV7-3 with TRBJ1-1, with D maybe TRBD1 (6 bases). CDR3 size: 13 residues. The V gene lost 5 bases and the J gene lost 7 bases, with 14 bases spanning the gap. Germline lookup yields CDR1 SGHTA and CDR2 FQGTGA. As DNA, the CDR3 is TGTGCCAGCAGCGCCCGGGACACCCTTGAAGCTTTCTTT. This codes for CASSARDTLEAFF.

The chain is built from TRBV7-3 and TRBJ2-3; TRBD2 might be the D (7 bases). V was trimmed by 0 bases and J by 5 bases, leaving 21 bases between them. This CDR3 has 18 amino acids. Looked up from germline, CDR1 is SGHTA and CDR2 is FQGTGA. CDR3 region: CASSLTSGSPGAGDTQYF. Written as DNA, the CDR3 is TGTGCCAGCAGCTTAACTAGCGGGTCTCCGGGGGCGGGAGATACGCAGTATTTT.

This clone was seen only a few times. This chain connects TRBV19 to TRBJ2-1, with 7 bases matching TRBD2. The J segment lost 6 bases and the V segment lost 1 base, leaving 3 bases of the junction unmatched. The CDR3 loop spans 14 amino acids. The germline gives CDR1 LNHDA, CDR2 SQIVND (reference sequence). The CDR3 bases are TGTGCCAGTAGTATAGCCGGGACTACCAATGAGCAGTTCTTC. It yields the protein CASSIAGTTNEQFF.

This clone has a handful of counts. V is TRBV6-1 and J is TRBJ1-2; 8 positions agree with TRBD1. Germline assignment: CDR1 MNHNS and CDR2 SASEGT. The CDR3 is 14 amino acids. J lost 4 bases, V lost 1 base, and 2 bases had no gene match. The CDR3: CASSEGGQGYGYTF. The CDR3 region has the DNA TGTGCCAGCAGTGAAGGAGGACAGGGCTATGGCTACACCTTC.